One sample yielded the 21 T cell receptor beta chains listed below, sequenced in a study of blood T cell repertoires in COVID-19. Sequencing was performed with immunoSEQ multiplex PCR; in TCRdb, only in-frame clones are kept and a portion is missing. The repertoire has 120,000 to 150,000 clones, about 84% of them found once; the top ten carry 1.5% to 2%. The source material was PBMCs or T cells enriched from blood (not recorded which). The receptors were sampled from a woman aged 18-35 years who had been exposed to COVID-19.

This clone was found a few times. The chain carries TRBV20-1 and TRBJ1-1; D possibly corresponds to TRBD1 (5 bases). V was trimmed by 5 bases and J by 8 bases, leaving 12 bases between them. This CDR3 has 11 amino acids. CDR1 is DFQATT and CDR2 is SNEGSKA in the germline V gene (reference sequence). The CDR3 protein is CSALGLKEAFF. In DNA form, the CDR3 reads TGCAGTGCTCTGGGACTGAAGGAAGCTTTCTTT.

The V call is TRBV2, the J call TRBJ2-2, with D tentatively TRBD1 (6 bases). Germline CDR1 reads SNHLY; CDR2 reads FYNNEI. This CDR3 is built from 14 residues. V lost 7 bases and J 0 bases, leaving 9 bases between the germline ends. The CDR3 spells CASKTGTNTGELFF. The CDR3 DNA sequence: TGTGCCAGCAAGACAGGAACGAACACCGGGGAGCTGTTTTTT.

The chain recombines TRBV4-1 with TRBJ2-7; 11 bases line up with TRBD2. Germline V gives CDR1 MGHRA, CDR2 YSYEKL. There are 14 residues in the CDR3. Unmatched junction bases numbered 2, after V lost 4 bases and J lost 3 bases. The DNA for the CDR3 is TGCGCCAGCAGCCTAGCGGGAGGGAACTACGAGCAGTACTTC. Translation: CASSLAGGNYEQYF.

This clone showed up just a few times. This rearrangement joins TRBV28 to TRBJ1-2, with 9 positions matching TRBD1. CDR1 is MDHEN, CDR2 SYDVKM, per germline. The length of the CDR3 is 13 residues. V was clipped by 7 bases and J by 4 bases; unmatched bases: 4. This CDR3 reads CASKGQGSYGYTF. The CDR3 DNA reads TGTGCCAGCAAGGGACAGGGAAGCTATGGCTACACCTTC.

The genes are TRBV10-3 and TRBJ2-4, with D perhaps TRBD2 (7 bases). Germline CDR1 and CDR2: ENHRY and SYGVKD. Trimming cost V 10 bases and J 3 bases, with 13 bases left between them. The CDR3 spans 13 residues. The CDR3 is CATGGGVKNIQYF. The CDR3 DNA follows: TGTGCCACGGGGGGCGGTGTCAAAAACATTCAGTACTTC.

The chain joins TRBV27 to TRBJ2-7; D gene uncertain. Trimming stripped 5 bases from V and 1 base from J, with 6 bases between. This CDR3 is 12 amino acids long. Germline values: CDR1 MNHEY, CDR2 SMNVEV (reference sequence). The CDR3 coding sequence is TGTGCCAGCAGTAACAGATCCTACGAGCAGTACTTC. Translated, it gives CASSNRSYEQYF.

V and J are TRBV29-1 and TRBJ2-3; TRBD1 agrees at 9 bases. J gave up 4 bases and V 6 bases, and 5 bases lay outside the gene matches. The V gene's germline CDR1 is SQVTM and CDR2 ANQGSEA. The CDR3 has 13 residues. The DNA of the CDR3 is TGCAGCGTACCGGGACAGGGCGCAGATACGCAGTATTTT. It codes for CSVPGQGADTQYF.

V usage is TRBV6-5 and J usage is TRBJ1-6, with 9 nucleotides matching TRBD1. The length of the CDR3 is 14 residues. V shed 6 bases and J 7 bases; nucleotides not matched to a gene: 4. Germline V gives CDR1 MNHEY, CDR2 SVGAGI. The CDR3 DNA reads as TGTGCCAGCAGAACAGGGGGCGGAAATTCACCCCTCCACTTT. Its translation is CASRTGGGNSPLHF.

The genes are TRBV19 and TRBJ2-2, with 11 bases fitting TRBD1. The germline gives CDR1 LNHDA, CDR2 SQIVND (reference sequence). CDR3 length: 16 residues. V gave up 6 bases and J gave up 5 bases; unmatched junction bases: 8. The CDR3 protein is CASRESGTGGTGELFF. In nucleotides, the CDR3 is TGTGCCAGTAGAGAATCCGGGACAGGGGGAACCGGGGAGCTGTTTTTT.

This chain joins TRBV7-3 and TRBJ2-7, with 8 bases lining up with TRBD1. The CDR3 runs 14 residues. The V gene end was trimmed by 0 bases and the J gene end by 5 bases; junction bases not matched to a gene: 3. Looked up from germline, CDR1 is SGHTA and CDR2 is FQGTGA. This CDR3 reads CASSLTGQGHEQYF. In DNA, the CDR3 is TGTGCCAGCAGCTTAACCGGACAGGGACACGAGCAGTACTTC.

This rearrangement joins TRBV18 to TRBJ2-7; TRBD2 matches at 8 bases. This CDR3 region has 14 residues. Per germline, CDR1 KGHSH and CDR2 LQKENI. The V gene end was trimmed by 2 bases and the J gene end by 0 bases; junction bases not matched to a gene: 0. The CDR3 sequence is CASSPGLASYEQYF. The DNA for the CDR3 is TGTGCCAGCTCACCAGGACTAGCCTCCTACGAGCAGTACTTC.

As concerns this clone: Other DNA sequences within the sample encode an identical CDR3. J is TRBJ1-1 and V is TRBV28, with 8 bases lining up with TRBD1. Germline CDR1 reads MDHEN; CDR2 reads SYDVKM. This CDR3 is built from 14 residues. V trimming: 6 bases; J trimming: 1 base; junction bases outside the gene matches: 4. This chain's CDR3 is CASRPGQANTEAFF. CDR3 sequence (DNA): TGTGCCAGCAGGCCGGGACAGGCGAACACTGAAGCTTTCTTT.

DNA for the CDR3: TGTGCCAGCAGTTTAGACAGGGGTCAAACCAGGAGCACTGAAGCTTTCTTT. Translation gives CASSLDRGQTRSTEAFF. The chain links TRBV3-1 (or the pseudogene TRBV3-2) to TRBJ1-1; 8 bases line up with TRBD1. Germline values: CDR1 LGHDT, CDR2 YNNKEL (reference sequence). The CDR3 is 17 residues long. J lost 4 bases, V lost 6 bases, and 16 bases had no gene match.

The chain employs TRBV10-1 and TRBJ2-3; 10 bases fit TRBD2. This CDR3 contains 17 residues. Unmatched junction bases numbered 6, after V lost 3 bases and J lost 0 bases. Germline V gene data show CDR1 as WNHNN and CDR2 as SYGVQD (reference sequence). CDR3 coding DNA: TGCGCCAGCAGTGATCGGACTAGCGGCTATAGCACAGATACGCAGTATTTT. Amino acid sequence: CASSDRTSGYSTDTQYF.

This clone was found a few times. The V call is TRBV28, the J call TRBJ2-7, with D perhaps matching TRBD1 (6 bases). CDR1 is MDHEN, CDR2 SYDVKM, per germline. V was trimmed by 3 bases and J by 3 bases, leaving 12 bases between them. CDR3 length equals 14 residues. CDR3 in amino acids: CASSFFRQDYEQYF. CDR3 nucleotide sequence: TGTGCCAGCAGTTTTTTCCGACAGGACTACGAGCAGTACTTC.

The chain links TRBV3-1 (or the pseudogene TRBV3-2) to TRBJ1-1; a possible D gene is TRBD1 (6 bases). The CDR3 consists of 13 residues. Germline loops: CDR1 LGHDT, CDR2 YNNKEL (reference sequence). V gave up 4 bases and J gave up 4 bases, with 10 bases separating them. Here the CDR3 DNA reads TGTGCCAGCAGCCGGGGGGGCATCACTGAAGCTTTCTTT. Protein sequence: CASSRGGITEAFF.

The chain employs TRBV27 and TRBJ1-1; possible D gene TRBD1, 6 bases. Trimming took 0 bases from V and 1 from J, leaving 9 bases between them. The length of the CDR3 is 15 residues. Germline CDR1 is MNHEY and CDR2 is SMNVEV (reference sequence). CDR3 loop: CASSLSKGQNTEAFF. CDR3 nucleotide sequence: TGTGCCAGCAGTTTATCGAAGGGACAGAACACTGAAGCTTTCTTT.

The chain recombines TRBV27 with TRBJ1-3; 9 positions agree with TRBD1. Trimming cost V 8 bases and J 3 bases; bases outside gene matches: 8. The germline V gene encodes CDR1 MNHEY and CDR2 SMNVEV (reference sequence). This CDR3 region has 15 residues. As DNA, the CDR3 is TGTGCCAGCGCTATTACAGGGGGCGGTGGAAACACCATATATTTT. Protein product: CASAITGGGGNTIYF.

This rearrangement joins TRBV6-4 to TRBJ2-2; 8 bases line up with TRBD1. V lost 4 bases to trimming and J lost 7 bases; unmatched junction nucleotides: 8. The CDR3 contains 15 residues. In germline, CDR1 is MRHNA, CDR2 SNTAGT. The CDR3 DNA reads TGTGCCAGCAGTGCGGGACAGGTTCATGGCGGGGAGCTGTTTTTT. This sequence encodes CASSAGQVHGGELFF.

This chain links TRBV3-1 (or the pseudogene TRBV3-2) with TRBJ1-1; D remains ambiguous. Trimming removed 1 base from V and 3 bases from J, with 3 bases in between. In germline, CDR1 is LGHDT, CDR2 YNNKEL (reference sequence). The CDR3 loop spans 12 amino acids. The CDR3 coding sequence is TGTGCCAGCAGCCAAGTAGACACTGAAGCTTTCTTT. It specifies CASSQVDTEAFF.

This sequence joins TRBV6-6 and TRBJ1-3, with 7 bases that match TRBD1. V gave up 4 bases and J gave up 3 bases; unmatched junction bases: 3. In germline, CDR1 is MNHNY, CDR2 SVGAGI (reference sequence). The CDR3 has 14 amino acids. CDR3 residues: CASSLRDSGNTIYF. DNA of the CDR3: TGTGCCAGCAGTTTAAGGGACAGTGGAAACACCATATATTTT.